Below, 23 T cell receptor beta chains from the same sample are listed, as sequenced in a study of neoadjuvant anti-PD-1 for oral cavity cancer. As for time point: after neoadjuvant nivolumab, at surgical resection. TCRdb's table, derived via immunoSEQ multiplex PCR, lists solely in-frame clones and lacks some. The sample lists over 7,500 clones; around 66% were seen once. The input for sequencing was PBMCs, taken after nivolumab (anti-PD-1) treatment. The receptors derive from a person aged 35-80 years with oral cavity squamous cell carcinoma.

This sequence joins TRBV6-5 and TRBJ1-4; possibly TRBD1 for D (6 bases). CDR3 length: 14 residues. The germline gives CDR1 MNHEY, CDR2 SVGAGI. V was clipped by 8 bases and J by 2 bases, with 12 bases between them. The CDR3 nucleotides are TGTGCCAGCCGCTTGGGGGCGACTAATGAAAAACTGTTTTTT. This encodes CASRLGATNEKLFF.

The CDR3 loop is CASSSGTGERTGELFF. As DNA, the CDR3 is TGCGCCAGCAGTTCCGGGACAGGGGAGAGGACCGGGGAGCTGTTTTTT. The chain has TRBV4-1 and TRBJ2-2, with 10 bases matching TRBD1. The V and J ends lost 6 bases and 5 bases, in that order; junction bases with no gene match: 9. Germline V gene lookup returns CDR1 MGHRA and CDR2 YSYEKL. The CDR3 runs 16 residues.

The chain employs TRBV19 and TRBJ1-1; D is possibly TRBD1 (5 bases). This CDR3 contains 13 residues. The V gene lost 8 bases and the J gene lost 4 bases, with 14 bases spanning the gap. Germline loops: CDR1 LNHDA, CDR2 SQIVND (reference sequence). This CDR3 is CASSDTGGTEAFF. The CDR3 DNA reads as TGTGCCAGTTCCGACACCGGGGGCACTGAAGCTTTCTTT.

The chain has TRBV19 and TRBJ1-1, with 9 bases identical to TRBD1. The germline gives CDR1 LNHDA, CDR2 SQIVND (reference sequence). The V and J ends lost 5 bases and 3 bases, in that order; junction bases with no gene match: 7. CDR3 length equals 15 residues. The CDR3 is CASSPSGQGYTEAFF. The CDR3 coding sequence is TGTGCCAGTAGTCCCAGCGGACAGGGGTACACTGAAGCTTTCTTT.

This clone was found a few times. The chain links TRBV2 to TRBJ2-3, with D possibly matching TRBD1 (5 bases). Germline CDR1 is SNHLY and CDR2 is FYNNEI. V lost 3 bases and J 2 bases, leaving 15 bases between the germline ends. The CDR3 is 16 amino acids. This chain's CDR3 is CASSETTVLYTDTQYF. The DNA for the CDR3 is TGTGCCAGCAGTGAGACGACAGTTCTATACACAGATACGCAGTATTTT. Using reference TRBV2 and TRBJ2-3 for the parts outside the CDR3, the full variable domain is EPEVTQTPSHQVTQMGQEVILRCVPISNHLYFYWYRQILGQKVEFLVSFYNNEISEKSEIFDDQFSVERPDGSNFTLKIRSTKLEDSAMYFCASSETTVLYTDTQYFGPGTRLTVL.

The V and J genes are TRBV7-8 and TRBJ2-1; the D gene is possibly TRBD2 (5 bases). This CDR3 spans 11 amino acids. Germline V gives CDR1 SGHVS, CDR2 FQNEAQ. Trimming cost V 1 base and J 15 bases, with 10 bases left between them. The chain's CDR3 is CASSLDSEAFF. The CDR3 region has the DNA TGTGCCAGCAGCTTAGATAGCGAGGCGTTCTTC.

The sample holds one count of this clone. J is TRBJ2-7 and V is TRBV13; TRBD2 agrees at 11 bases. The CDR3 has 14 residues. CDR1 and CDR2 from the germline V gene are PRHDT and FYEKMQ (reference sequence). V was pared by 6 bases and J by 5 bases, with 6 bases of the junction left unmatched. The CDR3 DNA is TGTGCCAGCAGGCCCCGACTAGCGGGAAACGAGCAGTACTTC. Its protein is CASRPRLAGNEQYF.

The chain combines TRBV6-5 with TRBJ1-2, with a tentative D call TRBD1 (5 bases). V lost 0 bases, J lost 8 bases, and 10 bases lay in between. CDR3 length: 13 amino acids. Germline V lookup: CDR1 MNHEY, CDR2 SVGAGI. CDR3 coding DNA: TGTGCCAGCAGTTACTCGCCAGGGTACGGCTACACCTTC. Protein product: CASSYSPGYGYTF.

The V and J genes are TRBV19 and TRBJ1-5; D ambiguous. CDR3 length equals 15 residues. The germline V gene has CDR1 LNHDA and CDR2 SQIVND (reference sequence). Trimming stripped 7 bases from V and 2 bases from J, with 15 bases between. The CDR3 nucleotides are TGTGCCAGTACCCCGGACTTTAGGGGCAATCAGCCCCAGCATTTT. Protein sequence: CASTPDFRGNQPQHF.

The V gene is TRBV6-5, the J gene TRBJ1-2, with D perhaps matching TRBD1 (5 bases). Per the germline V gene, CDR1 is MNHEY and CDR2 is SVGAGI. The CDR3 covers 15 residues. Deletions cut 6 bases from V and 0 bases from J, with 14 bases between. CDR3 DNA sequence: TGTGCCAGCAGCACCCTCGGGGGGGCTAACTATGGCTACACCTTC. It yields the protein CASSTLGGANYGYTF.

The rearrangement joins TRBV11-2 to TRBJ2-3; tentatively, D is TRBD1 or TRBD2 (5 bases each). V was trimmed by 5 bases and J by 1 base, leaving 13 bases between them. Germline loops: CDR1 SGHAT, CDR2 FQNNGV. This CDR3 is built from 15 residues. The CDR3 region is CASSRRQGRTDTQYF. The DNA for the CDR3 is TGTGCCAGCAGCCGCCGGCAGGGACGCACAGATACGCAGTATTTT.

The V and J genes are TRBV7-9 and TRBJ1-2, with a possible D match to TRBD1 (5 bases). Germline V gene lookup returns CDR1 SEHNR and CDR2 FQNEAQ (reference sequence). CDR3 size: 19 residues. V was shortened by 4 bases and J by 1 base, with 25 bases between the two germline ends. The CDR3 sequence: CASSSRAGHRGDVNYGYTF. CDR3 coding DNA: TGTGCCAGCAGCTCCCGGGCCGGCCATCGGGGCGATGTTAACTATGGCTACACCTTC.

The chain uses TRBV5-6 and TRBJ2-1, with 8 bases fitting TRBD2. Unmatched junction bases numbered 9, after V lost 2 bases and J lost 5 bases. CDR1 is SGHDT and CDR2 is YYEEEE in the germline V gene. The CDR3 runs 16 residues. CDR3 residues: CASSFYREGFNNEQFF. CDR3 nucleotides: TGTGCCAGCAGCTTTTACCGGGAGGGCTTCAACAATGAGCAGTTCTTC.

The CDR3 DNA reads as TGTGCCATCAGTGAGCTTGCTGCCGGGGCCGATGAGCAGTTCTTC. It translates to CAISELAAGADEQFF. The V and J genes are TRBV10-3 and TRBJ2-1, with D perhaps TRBD1 or TRBD2 (5 bases each). Trimming stripped 2 bases from V and 8 bases from J, with 16 bases between. This CDR3 comprises 15 residues. Per germline, CDR1 ENHRY and CDR2 SYGVKD.

CDR3 loop: CASSKLGVETKNIQYF. CDR3 coding DNA: TGTGCCAGCAGCAAACTAGGGGTAGAAACCAAAAACATTCAGTACTTC. The chain is built from TRBV21-1 and TRBJ2-4; TRBD1 is taken as the D call from the table, unchecked against the DNA. TRBV21-1 is deemed a pseudogene. The CDR3 is made up of 16 amino acids.

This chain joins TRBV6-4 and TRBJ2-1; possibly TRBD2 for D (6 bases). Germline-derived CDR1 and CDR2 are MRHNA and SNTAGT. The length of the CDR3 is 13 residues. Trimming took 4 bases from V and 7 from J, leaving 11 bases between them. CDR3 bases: TGTGCCAGCAGTGCTCGGGAGTTGAATGAGCAGTTCTTC. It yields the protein CASSARELNEQFF.

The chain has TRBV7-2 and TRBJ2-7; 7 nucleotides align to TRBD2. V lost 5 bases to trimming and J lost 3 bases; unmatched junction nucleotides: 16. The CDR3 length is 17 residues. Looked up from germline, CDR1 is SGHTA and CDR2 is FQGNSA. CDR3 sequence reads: CASSPLGGAGLRYEQYF. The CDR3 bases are TGTGCCAGCAGCCCTTTGGGAGGGGCAGGGTTACGCTACGAGCAGTACTTC.

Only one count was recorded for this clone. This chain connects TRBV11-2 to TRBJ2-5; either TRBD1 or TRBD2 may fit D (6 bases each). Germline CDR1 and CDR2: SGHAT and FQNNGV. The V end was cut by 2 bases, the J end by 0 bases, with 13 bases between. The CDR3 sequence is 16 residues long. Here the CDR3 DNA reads TGTGCCAGCAGCTTAAGTGGGGGGCCCTACCAAGAGACCCAGTACTTC. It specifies CASSLSGGPYQETQYF.

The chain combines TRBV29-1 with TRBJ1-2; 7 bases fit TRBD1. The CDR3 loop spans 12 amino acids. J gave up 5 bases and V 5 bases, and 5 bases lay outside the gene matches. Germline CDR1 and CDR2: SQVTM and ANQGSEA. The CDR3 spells CSVFGTEYGYTF. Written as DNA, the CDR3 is TGCAGCGTTTTCGGGACAGAGTATGGCTACACCTTC.

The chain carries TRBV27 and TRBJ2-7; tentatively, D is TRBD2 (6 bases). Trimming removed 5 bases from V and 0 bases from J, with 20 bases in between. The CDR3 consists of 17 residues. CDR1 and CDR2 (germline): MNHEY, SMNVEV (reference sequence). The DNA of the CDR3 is TGTGCCAGCAGTCCCATATTCGCCGCGGGAAACTCCTACGAGCAGTACTTC. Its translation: CASSPIFAAGNSYEQYF.

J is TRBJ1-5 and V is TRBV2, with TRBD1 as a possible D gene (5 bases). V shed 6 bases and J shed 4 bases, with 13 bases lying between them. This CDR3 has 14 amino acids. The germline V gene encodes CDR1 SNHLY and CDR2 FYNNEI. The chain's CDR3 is CASSGAAGNQPQHF. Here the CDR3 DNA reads TGTGCCAGCAGCGGGGCCGCAGGAAATCAGCCCCAGCATTTT.

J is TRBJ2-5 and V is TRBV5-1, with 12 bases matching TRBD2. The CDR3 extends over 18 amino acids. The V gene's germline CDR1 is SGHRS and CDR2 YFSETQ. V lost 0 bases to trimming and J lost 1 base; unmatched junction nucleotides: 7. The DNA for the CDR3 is TGCGCCAGCAGCTTGGGACTAGCGGGGGATCCGAGCCAAGAGACCCAGTACTTC. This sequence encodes CASSLGLAGDPSQETQYF.

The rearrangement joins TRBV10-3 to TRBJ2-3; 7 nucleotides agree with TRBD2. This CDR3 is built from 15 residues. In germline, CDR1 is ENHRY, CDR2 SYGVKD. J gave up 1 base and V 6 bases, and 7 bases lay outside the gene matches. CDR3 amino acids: CAISQSGAGTDTQYF. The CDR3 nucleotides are TGTGCCATCAGCCAGAGCGGGGCTGGCACAGATACGCAGTATTTT.